This TCR beta chain was retrieved from a study of human T cells and chemical hapten exposure. Study observations and caveats: With alopecia, donors may have immune responses unlike healthy people's. With regard to DPC sensitization, TCRs above 1 in 1000 frequency did not change. Among expanded TCRs, significantly more large CDR3 similarity clusters formed than among controls.

TCRdb recomputed calls from the RACE reads with MiXCR, one row per CDR3 protein. The sample carries over 130,000 distinct CDR3 sequences, roughly 12% recorded once. Time point described: patch test 2, 6 weeks after DPC sensitization. Treatment noted: therapeutic diphenylcyclopropenone sensitization with weekly scalp DPC. A remark on this clonotype: Its specificity is unknown.

V was pared by 6 bases and J by 1 base, with 15 bases between. The germline CDR1 and CDR2 sequences are GTSNPN and SVGIG (reference sequence). The length of the CDR3 is 14 residues. Sequences were derived from whole blood, sampled in connection with sensitization to the hapten diphenylcyclopropenone (DPC). The J gene is TRBJ2-5, the V gene TRBV30, with TRBD2 as a possible D gene (5 bases). The receptor was isolated from a woman aged 45-65 years with alopecia areata. Some clones in this sample may be carry-over from other donors' samples. CDR3 in amino acids: CACNKGGIQETQYF. The CDR3 nucleotides are TGTGCCTGCAACAAAGGAGGAATCCAAGAGACCCAGTACTTC.